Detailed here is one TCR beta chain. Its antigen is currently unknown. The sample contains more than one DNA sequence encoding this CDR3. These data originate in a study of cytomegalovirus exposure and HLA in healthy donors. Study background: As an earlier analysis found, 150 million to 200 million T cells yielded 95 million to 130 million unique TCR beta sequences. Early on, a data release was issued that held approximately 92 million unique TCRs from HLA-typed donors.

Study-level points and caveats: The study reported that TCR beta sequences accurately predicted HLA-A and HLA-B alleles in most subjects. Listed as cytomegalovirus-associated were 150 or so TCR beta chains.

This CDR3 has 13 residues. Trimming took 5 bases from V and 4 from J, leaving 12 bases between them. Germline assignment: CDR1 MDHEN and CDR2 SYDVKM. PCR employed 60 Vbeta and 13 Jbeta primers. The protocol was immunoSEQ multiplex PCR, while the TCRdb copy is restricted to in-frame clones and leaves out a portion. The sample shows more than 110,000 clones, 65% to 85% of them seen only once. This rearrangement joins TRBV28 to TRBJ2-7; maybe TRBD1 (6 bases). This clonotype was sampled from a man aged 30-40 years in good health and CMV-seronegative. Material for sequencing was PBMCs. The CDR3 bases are TGTGCCAGCAGTCCAAGGGACAAATACGAGCAGTACTTC. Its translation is CASSPRDKYEQYF. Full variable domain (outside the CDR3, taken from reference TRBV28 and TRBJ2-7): DVKVTQSSRYLVKRTGEKVFLECVQDMDHENMFWYRQDPGLGLRLIYFSYDVKMKEKGDIPEGYSVSREKKERFSLILESASTNQTSMYLCASSPRDKYEQYFGPGTRLTVT.